Listed below are T cell receptor beta chains from one sample, sequenced in a study of blood T cell repertoires in COVID-19. TCRdb keeps only in-frame clones here, not all; method: immunoSEQ multiplex PCR. This sample has around 280,000 clones, with 86% found just once. Sequenced input: peripheral blood. These receptors came from a woman between 25 and 40 years old who had recovered from COVID-19. Both conserved end residues are part of each CDR3. A D gene is named only where the DNA matches it firmly. Clone size is not always given. Where it is, it says once, few, many or a class for expanded clones.

j_gene: TRBJ1-5
v_gene: TRBV28
abundance: few
d_gene: NA
CDR3nt: TGTGCCAGCACCACTGGGTACAGGGTTTCCTATAGCAATCAGCCCCAGCATTTT
CDR3aa: CASTTGYRVSYSNQPQHF

j_gene: TRBJ1-1
v_gene: TRBV5-4
abundance: NA
d_gene: NA
CDR3nt: TGTGCCAGCAGCTTGGATCCGGGCGGGGACACTGAAGCTTTCTTT
CDR3aa: CASSLDPGGDTEAFF

j_gene: TRBJ2-3
v_gene: TRBV6-2/TRBV6-3
abundance: NA
d_gene: TRBD2
CDR3nt: TGTGCCAGCAGTTACACTCCCAAGACTAGCGGGAGACTAGACACGCAGTATTTT
CDR3aa: CASSYTPKTSGRLDTQYF

j_gene: TRBJ1-3
v_gene: TRBV10-1
abundance: NA
d_gene: NA
CDR3nt: TGCGCCACCGACGGGGACTCTGGAAACACCATATATTTT
CDR3aa: CATDGDSGNTIYF

j_gene: TRBJ1-6
v_gene: TRBV7-2
abundance: few
d_gene: NA
CDR3nt: TGTGCCAGCAGCCAACAACAGGGAGGGAATTCACCCCTCCACTTT
CDR3aa: CASSQQQGGNSPLHF

j_gene: TRBJ2-1
v_gene: TRBV28
abundance: once
d_gene: NA
CDR3nt: TGTGCCCCCAGCATAGGGCGCAAAAGGGGTCCCTACAATGAGCAGTTCTTC
CDR3aa: CAPSIGRKRGPYNEQFF

j_gene: TRBJ2-5
v_gene: TRBV5-1
abundance: NA
d_gene: TRBD1
CDR3nt: TGCGCCAGCAGCGGGGGACAGGGGCAAGAGACCCAGTACTTC
CDR3aa: CASSGGQGQETQYF

j_gene: TRBJ2-7
v_gene: TRBV5-6
abundance: NA
d_gene: NA
CDR3nt: TGTGCCAGCAGCTTTTCAGGTTACTCCTACGAGCAGTACTTC
CDR3aa: CASSFSGYSYEQYF

j_gene: TRBJ2-6
v_gene: TRBV5-1
abundance: once
d_gene: TRBD2
CDR3nt: TGCGCCAGCAGCTTGGATGCGGGGGGTTCGCCTGGGGCCAACGTCCTGACTTTC
CDR3aa: CASSLDAGGSPGANVLTF

j_gene: TRBJ2-5
v_gene: TRBV7-9
abundance: NA
d_gene: TRBD2
CDR3nt: TGTGCCAGCAGCTTCGGGGGGACGAGTGGAGAGACCCAGTACTTC
CDR3aa: CASSFGGTSGETQYF

j_gene: TRBJ2-1
v_gene: TRBV4-3
abundance: NA
d_gene: NA
CDR3nt: TGCGCCAGCAGCCTCCTGAGGACTGAATACAATGAGCAGTTCTTC
CDR3aa: CASSLLRTEYNEQFF

j_gene: TRBJ2-2
v_gene: TRBV30
abundance: NA
d_gene: NA
CDR3nt: TGTGCCTGGAGCGAAGGGGGCGGGGAGCTGTTTTTT
CDR3aa: CAWSEGGGELFF

j_gene: TRBJ1-1
v_gene: TRBV3-1/TRBV3-2
abundance: NA
d_gene: NA
CDR3nt: TGTGCCAGCAGCCAAGTGACAGCGAACACTGAAGCTTTCTTT
CDR3aa: CASSQVTANTEAFF

j_gene: TRBJ2-5
v_gene: TRBV4-1
abundance: NA
d_gene: TRBD2
CDR3nt: TGCGCCAGCAGCCAAGATTTAGGCAGGCGGGGGGGCTTAGAGACCCAGTACTTC
CDR3aa: CASSQDLGRRGGLETQYF

j_gene: TRBJ2-7
v_gene: TRBV27
abundance: NA
d_gene: NA
CDR3nt: TGTGCCAGCAGTTTAGCGGTTGAAACAGGGAGGGGGGTGTACGAGCAGTACTTC
CDR3aa: CASSLAVETGRGVYEQYF

j_gene: TRBJ2-3
v_gene: TRBV27
abundance: NA
d_gene: NA
CDR3nt: TGTGCCAGCAGTTTATTGGCTAGTACAGATACGCAGTATTTT
CDR3aa: CASSLLASTDTQYF

j_gene: TRBJ1-1
v_gene: TRBV5-1
abundance: NA
d_gene: NA
CDR3nt: TGCGCCAGCAGCTCTAGAAATTTGGACTCTTGGAACACTGAAGCTTTCTTT
CDR3aa: CASSSRNLDSWNTEAFF

j_gene: TRBJ2-7
v_gene: TRBV27
abundance: NA
d_gene: TRBD2
CDR3nt: TGTGCCAGCAGTTCCATATCCAAGCGGGAGGGCCGCTACGAGCAGTACTTC
CDR3aa: CASSSISKREGRYEQYF

j_gene: TRBJ2-3
v_gene: TRBV29-1
abundance: NA
d_gene: NA
CDR3nt: TGCAGCGTGGACGACAGGTTCGGCACAGATACGCAGTATTTT
CDR3aa: CSVDDRFGTDTQYF

j_gene: TRBJ2-2
v_gene: TRBV5-1
abundance: NA
d_gene: NA
CDR3nt: TGCGCCAGCAGCTTGGGGACAGCCACCGGGGAGCTGTTTTTT
CDR3aa: CASSLGTATGELFF

j_gene: TRBJ2-5
v_gene: TRBV7-8
abundance: NA
d_gene: NA
CDR3nt: TGTGCCAGCAGCTTAGTCGGTTGGGCTGAGACCCAGTACTTC
CDR3aa: CASSLVGWAETQYF

j_gene: TRBJ2-1
v_gene: TRBV29-1
abundance: NA
d_gene: NA
CDR3nt: TGCAGCGCTGACAGCTACAATGAGCAGTTCTTC
CDR3aa: CSADSYNEQFF

j_gene: TRBJ2-5
v_gene: TRBV27
abundance: NA
d_gene: TRBD1
CDR3nt: TGTGCCAGCACCGACAGGGGGGAGGAGACCCAGTACTTC
CDR3aa: CASTDRGEETQYF

j_gene: TRBJ2-5
v_gene: TRBV6-2/TRBV6-3
abundance: NA
d_gene: TRBD2
CDR3nt: TGTGCCAGCAGTTTCGGGGGGGAGGTGGAGACCCAGTACTTC
CDR3aa: CASSFGGEVETQYF

j_gene: TRBJ2-5
v_gene: TRBV29-1
abundance: NA
d_gene: NA
CDR3nt: TGCAGCGTCCCACCCCCCGGCAGGGGGGCGGCAGAGACCCAGTACTTC
CDR3aa: CSVPPPGRGAAETQYF

j_gene: TRBJ2-5
v_gene: TRBV29-1
abundance: NA
d_gene: NA
CDR3nt: TGCAGCACCCGAGCAGGTACTTGGCAAGAGACCCAGTACTTC
CDR3aa: CSTRAGTWQETQYF

j_gene: TRBJ2-7
v_gene: TRBV7-2
abundance: NA
d_gene: TRBD1
CDR3nt: TGTGCCAGCAGCTTAGACGGGACAGCGTATTCCCTCTACGAGCAGTACTTC
CDR3aa: CASSLDGTAYSLYEQYF

j_gene: TRBJ2-7
v_gene: TRBV2
abundance: NA
d_gene: TRBD1
CDR3nt: TGTGCCAGCAGGCGGCCTGGACAGGGGGCCTACGAGCAGTACTTC
CDR3aa: CASRRPGQGAYEQYF

j_gene: TRBJ2-2
v_gene: TRBV25-1
abundance: NA
d_gene: NA
CDR3nt: TGTGCCAGCATTAGTAACACCGGGGAGCTGTTTTTT
CDR3aa: CASISNTGELFF

j_gene: TRBJ2-1
v_gene: TRBV6-5
abundance: few
d_gene: NA
CDR3nt: TGTGCCAGCAGACAAGCGCTTTACAATGAGCAGTTCTTC
CDR3aa: CASRQALYNEQFF

j_gene: TRBJ1-6
v_gene: TRBV6-4
abundance: NA
d_gene: NA
CDR3nt: TGTGCCGGTCCCAATCGGTATAATTCACCCCTCCACTTT
CDR3aa: CAGPNRYNSPLHF

j_gene: TRBJ2-1
v_gene: TRBV28
abundance: few
d_gene: TRBD1
CDR3nt: TGTGCCAGCAGTGGCACAGGGGTGTCCTACAATGAGCAGTTCTTC
CDR3aa: CASSGTGVSYNEQFF

j_gene: TRBJ2-7
v_gene: TRBV29-1
abundance: few
d_gene: NA
CDR3nt: TGCAGCGTTGGGACAGACTCCTACGAGCAGTACTTC
CDR3aa: CSVGTDSYEQYF

j_gene: TRBJ1-1
v_gene: TRBV5-4
abundance: NA
d_gene: TRBD1
CDR3nt: TGTGCCAGCAGCCATCAGGGGGCAACTGAAGCTTTCTTT
CDR3aa: CASSHQGATEAFF

j_gene: TRBJ2-2
v_gene: TRBV19
abundance: NA
d_gene: TRBD1
CDR3nt: TGTGCCAGCCAAAGGAGAACAGGGGGCACCACCGGGGAGCTGTTTTTT
CDR3aa: CASQRRTGGTTGELFF

j_gene: TRBJ1-1
v_gene: TRBV5-1
abundance: NA
d_gene: TRBD1
CDR3nt: TGCGCCAGCAGCTCTACAGGGGGCACTGAAGCTTTCTTT
CDR3aa: CASSSTGGTEAFF

j_gene: TRBJ2-7
v_gene: TRBV7-9
abundance: NA
d_gene: TRBD1
CDR3nt: TGTGCCAGCAGCGGGCTGTGGACAGGGAGCTCCTACGAGCAGTACTTC
CDR3aa: CASSGLWTGSSYEQYF

j_gene: TRBJ2-7
v_gene: TRBV6-5
abundance: few
d_gene: NA
CDR3nt: TGTGCCGCGAGAGGGAGCAGGCCCTACGAGCAGTACTTC
CDR3aa: CAARGSRPYEQYF

j_gene: TRBJ2-5
v_gene: TRBV29-1
abundance: NA
d_gene: NA
CDR3nt: TGCAGCGTTGAAGATACCGGGTTTGGGACCCAGTACTTC
CDR3aa: CSVEDTGFGTQYF

j_gene: TRBJ1-5
v_gene: TRBV19
abundance: NA
d_gene: NA
CDR3nt: TGTGCCAGTAGCGCACAGGGCCGGAATAATCAGCCCCAGCATTTT
CDR3aa: CASSAQGRNNQPQHF

j_gene: TRBJ2-5
v_gene: TRBV11-2
abundance: once
d_gene: NA
CDR3nt: TGTGCCAGCAGCCGCGGGACAGCTCGCCCCAAAGAGACCCAGTACTTC
CDR3aa: CASSRGTARPKETQYF

j_gene: TRBJ2-7
v_gene: TRBV27
abundance: NA
d_gene: NA
CDR3nt: TGTGCCAGCAGTTTATTGAGCTCGAGCTACGAGCAGTACTTC
CDR3aa: CASSLLSSSYEQYF

j_gene: TRBJ1-5
v_gene: TRBV5-5
abundance: NA
d_gene: NA
CDR3nt: TGTGCCAGCAGCTTGTTGTTGGGAGGTGGACAGCCCCAGCATTTT
CDR3aa: CASSLLLGGGQPQHF

j_gene: TRBJ1-5
v_gene: TRBV4-1
abundance: NA
d_gene: NA
CDR3nt: TGCGCCAGCAGCCAAGGTCAGAATCAGCCCCAGCATTTT
CDR3aa: CASSQGQNQPQHF

j_gene: TRBJ1-5
v_gene: TRBV27
abundance: NA
d_gene: TRBD1
CDR3nt: TGTGCCAGCAGCCTCTACAGGGGCGGCAATCAGCCCCAGCATTTT
CDR3aa: CASSLYRGGNQPQHF

j_gene: TRBJ1-5
v_gene: TRBV10-1
abundance: once
d_gene: TRBD1
CDR3nt: TGCGCCAGCCGGGACAGGGGGCCCCCCGTCAAGGATCAGCCCCAGCATTTT
CDR3aa: CASRDRGPPVKDQPQHF

j_gene: TRBJ2-2
v_gene: TRBV10-1
abundance: NA
d_gene: NA
CDR3nt: TGCGCCAGCGGGGGCAGGGCCGGCACCGGGGAGCTGTTTTTT
CDR3aa: CASGGRAGTGELFF

j_gene: TRBJ1-3
v_gene: TRBV6-5
abundance: NA
d_gene: NA
CDR3nt: TGTGCCAGCAGTTATGACTCTTACTCTGGAAACACCATATATTTT
CDR3aa: CASSYDSYSGNTIYF

j_gene: TRBJ1-6
v_gene: TRBV6-5
abundance: few
d_gene: NA
CDR3nt: TGTGCCAGCAGAAAAGAACAGGGCGATGATTCACCCCTCCACTTT
CDR3aa: CASRKEQGDDSPLHF